This T cell receptor (beta chain) originates from a study of immune evolution from preneoplasia to lung adenocarcinoma (dated by TCRdb to about 2021). Study-wide context: No AAH lesions showed HLA loss of heterozygosity, compared with about 7.2% of AIS, less than 18% of MIA and around a third of ADC lesions. The overall cohort comprised around 55 patients with pulmonary nodules who underwent surgical resection. POLYSOLVER was used to infer Class I HLA alleles from exome data, and LOHHLA was used to detect allele-specific HLA loss. Resected precursor lesions (AAH, AIS, MIA) and invasive adenocarcinomas were each compared against paired morphologically normal lung tissue. The sample size depended on which specimens were available, not on a prior power calculation. According to the study, more than 100 samples were used for TCR sequencing. Immune contexture across lung adenocarcinoma precursors and invasive adenocarcinoma was profiled using immune gene expression, TCR sequencing and multiplex immunofluorescence. The immune data were integrated with whole exome sequencing and methylation data from the same cohort of nodules. The TCR sequencing data were obtained from about 47 patients.

A note on this clone: The clone's antigen remains unknown. No qualities accompany the bases; no much larger clone lies one base away.

The immunoSEQ hsTCRbeta Kit was used to sequence TCR beta CDR3 regions from DNA. In the source study's methods: The ImmunoSEQ Analyzer was used to analyse the TCR sequencing data. T cell clonality was calculated on productive rearrangements as 1 minus Pielou's evenness. To measure T cell diversity, the inverse Simpson index was applied to productive templates. T cell density was defined as TCR beta template counts normalized to usable DNA, with usable DNA estimated by amplification and sequencing of housekeeping genes. TCR metrics were compared across histologic stages using two-sided Kruskal-Wallis tests. TCRdb retrieved this table from immuneACCESS and kept in-frame rearrangements only. Not all clones are present; in checked studies, unresolved V genes account for under half, and no reason is known for the remainder. V and J calls plus clone size are reproduced from that table; the DNA served to infer D and trimming. Counted in this sample were about 14,000 clones; approximately 85% of them appeared once. Together, the top ten hold about 2.6% of the sample.

Study-wide findings and limitations: Because every patient came from Japan and China, how well the results apply to Western populations was uncertain. The highest clonality was observed in normal lung, whereas higher T cell density and diversity but lower clonality appeared to be present in later-stage lesions. The highest top T cell clone frequencies were observed in normal lung, and a progressive decrease in top T cell clone frequencies appeared to occur from AAH through AIS, MIA and invasive adenocarcinoma. T cell clonality was highest in KRAS-mutant nodules compared with EGFR-mutant or double wild-type lesions. The findings rested on association rather than direct causation, and larger cohorts with long-term follow-up and longitudinal biopsies were considered necessary.

Patients underwent resection in Japan or China between the mid-2010s and the late 2010s. Two lung cancer pathologists independently confirmed the histologic diagnosis of each case on H&E slides. Macro-dissection after pathologic assessment enriched premalignant or tumor cells for nucleic acid extraction. The AllPrep DNA/RNA FFPE Kit was used to isolate DNA from FFPE tissue. Sequenced: FFPE lung adenocarcinoma in situ tissue. Reading the label with the study, this specimen's cell subset or site is: preinvasive adenocarcinoma in situ (AIS). This sequence originates from an older donor with lung adenocarcinoma.

CDR3 reads: CASSLVAGYSYEQYF. Here is the DNA: TGCGCCAGCAGCTTGGTGGCGGGCTACTCCTACGAGCAGTACTTC. The rearranged chain carries TRBV5-1 and TRBJ2-7; TRBD2 is perhaps the D gene, given 5 matching bases. The V end loses 0 bases and the J end loses 0 bases, and a stretch of 10 bases separates them. As encoded in the germline V gene, CDR1 is SGHRS while CDR2 is YFSETQ. Reading from cysteine to phenylalanine, the CDR3 counts 15 amino acids. Left in the record is the CDR3 DNA by itself, 45 bases read in frame from the first base.